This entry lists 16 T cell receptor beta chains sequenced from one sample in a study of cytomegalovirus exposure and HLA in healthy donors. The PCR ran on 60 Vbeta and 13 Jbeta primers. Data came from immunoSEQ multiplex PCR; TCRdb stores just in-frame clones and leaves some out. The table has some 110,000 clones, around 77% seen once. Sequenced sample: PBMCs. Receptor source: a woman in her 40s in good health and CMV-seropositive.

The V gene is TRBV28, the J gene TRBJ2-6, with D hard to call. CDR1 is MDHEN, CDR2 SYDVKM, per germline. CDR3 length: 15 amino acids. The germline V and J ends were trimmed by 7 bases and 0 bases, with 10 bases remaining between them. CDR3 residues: CASTTLGSGANVLTF. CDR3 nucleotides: TGTGCCAGCACCACCCTCGGCTCTGGGGCCAACGTCCTGACTTTC.

The CDR3: CASSLPGYGGYTF. The CDR3, as DNA: TGTGCCAGCAGTTTGCCAGGGTACGGTGGCTACACCTTC. The J gene is TRBJ1-2, the V gene TRBV27, with D perhaps TRBD1 (5 bases). The V and J ends lost 3 bases and 7 bases respectively, with 12 bases between them. There are 13 residues in the CDR3. CDR1 and CDR2 (germline): MNHEY, SMNVEV (reference sequence).

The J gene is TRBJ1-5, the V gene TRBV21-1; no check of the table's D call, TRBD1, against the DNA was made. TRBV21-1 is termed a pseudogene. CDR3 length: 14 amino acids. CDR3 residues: CASSKTGFSQPQHF. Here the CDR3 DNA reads TGTGCCAGCAGCAAGACAGGGTTTAGTCAGCCCCAGCATTTT.

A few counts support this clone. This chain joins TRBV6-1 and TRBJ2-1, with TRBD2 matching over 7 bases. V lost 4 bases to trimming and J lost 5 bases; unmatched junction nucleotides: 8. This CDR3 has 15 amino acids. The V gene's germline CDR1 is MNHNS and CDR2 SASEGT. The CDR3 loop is CASSVGLGSNNEQFF. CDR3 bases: TGTGCCAGCAGTGTCGGACTAGGATCGAACAATGAGCAGTTCTTC.

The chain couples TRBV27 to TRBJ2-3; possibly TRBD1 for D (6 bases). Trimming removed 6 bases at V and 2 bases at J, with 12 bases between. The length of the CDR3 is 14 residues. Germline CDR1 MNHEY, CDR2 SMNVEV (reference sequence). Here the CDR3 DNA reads TGTGCCAGCAGCTCCGGACAGTTCACAGATACGCAGTATTTT. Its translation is CASSSGQFTDTQYF.

In DNA form, the CDR3 reads TGTGCCAGCTCACCCATGGGGACAGCGAACACTGAAGCTTTCTTT. This sequence encodes CASSPMGTANTEAFF. This sequence joins TRBV18 and TRBJ1-1, with 7 bases aligning to TRBD1. J gave up 1 base and V 3 bases, and 5 bases lay outside the gene matches. CDR3 length: 15 residues. In germline, CDR1 is KGHSH, CDR2 LQKENI.

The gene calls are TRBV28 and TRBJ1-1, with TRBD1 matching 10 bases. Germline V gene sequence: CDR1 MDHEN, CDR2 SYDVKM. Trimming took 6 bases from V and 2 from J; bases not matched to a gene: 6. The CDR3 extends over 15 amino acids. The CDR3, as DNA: TGTGCCAGCAGGCCGACAGGGGGCCGTAACACTGAAGCTTTCTTT. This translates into CASRPTGGRNTEAFF.

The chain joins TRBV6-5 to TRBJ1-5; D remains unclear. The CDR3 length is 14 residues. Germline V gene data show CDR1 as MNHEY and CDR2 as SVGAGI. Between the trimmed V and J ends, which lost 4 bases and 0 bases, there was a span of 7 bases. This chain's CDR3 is CASSLTYSNQPQHF. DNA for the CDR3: TGTGCCAGCAGTTTAACATATAGCAATCAGCCCCAGCATTTT.

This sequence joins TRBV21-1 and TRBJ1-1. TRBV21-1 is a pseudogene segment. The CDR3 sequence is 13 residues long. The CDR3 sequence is CASSKEGGTEAFF. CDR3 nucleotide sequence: TGTGCCAGCAGCAAAGAAGGCGGGACTGAAGCTTTCTTT.

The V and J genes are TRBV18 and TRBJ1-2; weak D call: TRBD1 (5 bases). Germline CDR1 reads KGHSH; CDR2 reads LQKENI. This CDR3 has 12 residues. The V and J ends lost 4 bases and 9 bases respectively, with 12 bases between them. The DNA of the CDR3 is TGTGCCAGCTCACGGGGGGGAGAAAGCTACACCTTC. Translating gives CASSRGGESYTF. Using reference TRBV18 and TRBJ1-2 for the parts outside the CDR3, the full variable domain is NAGVMQNPRHLVRRRGQEARLRCSPMKGHSHVYWYRQLPEEGLKFMVYLQKENIIDESGMPKERFSAEFPKEGPSILRIQQVVRGDSAAYFCASSRGGESYTFGSGTRLTVV.

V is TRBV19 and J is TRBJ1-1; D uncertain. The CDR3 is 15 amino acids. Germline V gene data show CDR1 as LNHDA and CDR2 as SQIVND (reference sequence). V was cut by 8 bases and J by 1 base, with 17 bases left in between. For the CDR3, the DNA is TGTGCCAGTTCACAGACAACCGAGGGGAACACTGAAGCTTTCTTT. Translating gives CASSQTTEGNTEAFF. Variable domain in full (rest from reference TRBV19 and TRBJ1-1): DGGITQSPKYLFRKEGQNVTLSCEQNLNHDAMYWYRQDPGQGLRLIYYSQIVNDFQKGDIAEGYSVSREKKESFPLTVTSAQKNPTAFYLCASSQTTEGNTEAFFGQGTRLTVV.

CDR3 coding DNA: TGCGCCAGCAGTGCCGTCACAGGACTAGCGGCACGCACAGATACGCAGTATTTT. Translating gives CASSAVTGLAARTDTQYF. The chain is built from TRBV5-1 and TRBJ2-3, with 10 bases aligning to TRBD2. CDR1 is SGHRS, CDR2 YFSETQ, per germline. The CDR3 spans 18 residues. V lost 5 bases to trimming and J lost 1 base; unmatched junction nucleotides: 13.

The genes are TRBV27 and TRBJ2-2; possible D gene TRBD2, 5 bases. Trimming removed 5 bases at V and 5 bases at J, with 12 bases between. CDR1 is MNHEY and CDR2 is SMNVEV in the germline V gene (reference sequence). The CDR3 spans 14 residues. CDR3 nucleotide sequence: TGTGCCAGCAGTCCTCTCCTAGCAACCGGGGAGCTGTTTTTT. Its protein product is CASSPLLATGELFF.

The CDR3 region is CASSGLAGPRRYEQYF. CDR3 nucleotide sequence: TGTGCCAGCAGTGGACTAGCGGGGCCCCGGCGCTACGAGCAGTACTTC. J is TRBJ2-7 and V is TRBV6-1; TRBD2 agrees at 11 bases. Germline V lookup: CDR1 MNHNS, CDR2 SASEGT. V shed 4 bases and J 3 bases; nucleotides not matched to a gene: 8. The length of the CDR3 is 16 residues.

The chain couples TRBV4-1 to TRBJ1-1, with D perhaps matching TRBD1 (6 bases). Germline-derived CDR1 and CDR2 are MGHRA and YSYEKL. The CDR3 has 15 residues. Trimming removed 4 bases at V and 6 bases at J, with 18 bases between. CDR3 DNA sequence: TGCGCCAGCAGCCGGGACGGGGACAACCCCCCTGAAGCTTTCTTT. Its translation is CASSRDGDNPPEAFF.

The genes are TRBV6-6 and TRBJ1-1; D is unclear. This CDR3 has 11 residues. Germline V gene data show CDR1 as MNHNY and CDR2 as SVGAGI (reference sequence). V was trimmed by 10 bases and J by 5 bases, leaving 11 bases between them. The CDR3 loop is CATHWRTEAFF. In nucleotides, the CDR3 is TGTGCCACCCACTGGCGGACTGAAGCTTTCTTT.